The 11 T cell receptor beta chains given below trace back to one sample, sequenced in a study of molecular identifiers for immune sequencing clone quantification. MiXCR was run by TCRdb on the PCR reads, yielding one entry per CDR3 protein. The sample holds about 68,000 distinct CDR3 sequences, around 18% seen once. The sample was naive CD8+ T cells from blood, with Jurkat cell RNA spiked in. The subset denotes: FACS-sorted CD8+CD4-CCR7+CD45RA+ naive T cells. Receptors originate from a human donor in good health. Some libraries in this study had Jurkat cell RNA spiked in.

This clonotype has at least ten counts. J is TRBJ2-3 and V is TRBV28; D remains ambiguous. From germline, CDR1 is MDHEN and CDR2 SYDVKM. This CDR3 is built from 14 residues. V gave up 5 bases and J gave up 3 bases, with 12 bases separating them. The CDR3 DNA reads TGTGCCAGCAGTACCCCAGTGGATACAGATACGCAGTATTTT. Its protein is CASSTPVDTDTQYF.

This clonotype has only a few counts. The chain is built from TRBV5-1 and TRBJ2-3; no firm D call. This CDR3 has 15 residues. The germline V gene encodes CDR1 SGHRS and CDR2 YFSETQ. Trimming removed 0 bases from V and 0 bases from J, with 8 bases in between. CDR3 DNA sequence: TGCGCCAGCAGCTTGGGGCCGGCTAGCACAGATACGCAGTATTTT. This translates into CASSLGPASTDTQYF.

Concerning this clonotype: Being one base from a much bigger clone, this may be a read error. The genes are TRBV29-1 and TRBJ2-2; TRBD2 agrees at 10 bases. Germline V gene sequence: CDR1 SQVTM, CDR2 ANQGSEA. The CDR3 totals 15 residues. The CDR3 DNA follows: TGCAGCGCCAACCCTAGCGGGAGAGCGGCCGGGGAGCTGCTTTTT. It codes for CSANPSGRAAGELLF.

Ten or more counts support this clonotype. V usage is TRBV3-1 and J usage is TRBJ2-1, with TRBD2 matching 11 bases. Germline values: CDR1 LGHDT, CDR2 YNNKEL (reference sequence). The V segment lost 1 base and the J segment 7 bases; nucleotides outside the gene matches: 6. The CDR3 consists of 16 residues. The CDR3, as DNA: TGTGCCAGCAGCCAAGTGCTAGCGGGAGGTCAGAATGAGCAGTTCTTC. It translates to CASSQVLAGGQNEQFF.

This clonotype was counted ten times or more. The chain carries TRBV24-1 and TRBJ2-2; TRBD1 is a possible D gene (5 bases). In germline, CDR1 is KGHDR, CDR2 SFDVKD. The CDR3 sequence is 16 residues long. The V and J ends lost 5 bases and 5 bases respectively, with 17 bases between them. In DNA form, the CDR3 reads TGTGCCACCAGTGCCGGCTCTCAGGGTTGGACCGGGGAGCTGTTTTTT. Encoded protein: CATSAGSQGWTGELFF.

Concerning this clonotype itself: A much more abundant neighbour one base away suggests this may be a read error. The chain is built from TRBV9 and TRBJ2-7, with 7 bases aligning to TRBD2. The CDR3 has 14 residues. From germline, CDR1 is SGDLS and CDR2 YYNGEE. J lost 5 bases, V lost 4 bases, and 9 bases had no gene match. The DNA for the CDR3 is TGTGCCAGCAGCCTCGTGGGAGGGCCTAACGAGCAGTACTTC. Translated, it gives CASSLVGGPNEQYF.

For the CDR3, the DNA is TGTGCCACCAGGGGTACTAGGGCCGGGGAGCTGTTTTTT. This sequence encodes CATRGTRAGELFF. The genes are TRBV15 and TRBJ2-2; D is possibly TRBD2 (5 bases). V lost 6 bases, J lost 6 bases, and 11 bases lay in between. The CDR3 runs to 13 residues. Germline CDR1 is LNHNV and CDR2 is YYDKDF (reference sequence).

This clonotype has only a few counts. Just one base apart from a much larger clone, this may be a read error. The CDR3 DNA reads as TGTGCCAGCAGTCACAGGGGGGACAATGAAAGACTGTTTTTT. This codes for CASSHRGDNERLFF. This chain joins TRBV6-5 and TRBJ1-4; 8 bases agree with TRBD1. The CDR3 is 14 amino acids. Germline CDR1 MNHEY, CDR2 SVGAGI.

The V and J genes are TRBV21-1 and TRBJ2-1; the D segment call TRBD1 is taken from the table without a DNA check. TRBV21-1 is marked as a pseudogene. This CDR3 region has 16 residues. The CDR3 coding sequence is TGTGCCAGCGATAACCGGTGGGACGGACACTACAATGAGCAGTTCTTC. This codes for CASDNRWDGHYNEQFF.

This clonotype has ten or more counts. The genes are TRBV20-1 and TRBJ2-7; a weak D match, TRBD2 (5 bases). The germline V and J ends were trimmed by 0 bases and 1 base, with 10 bases remaining between them. The CDR3 runs 14 residues. Germline V gives CDR1 DFQATT, CDR2 SNEGSKA (reference sequence). As DNA, the CDR3 is TGCAGTGCTAGAGACGGAGGCAGATCCTACGAGCAGTACTTC. It yields the protein CSARDGGRSYEQYF.

By proportion, this clonotype is medium-sized. The chain employs TRBV4-1 and TRBJ1-5; 9 nucleotides line up with TRBD1. V shed 1 base and J 3 bases; nucleotides not matched to a gene: 1. In germline, CDR1 is MGHRA, CDR2 YSYEKL. The CDR3 sequence is 15 residues long. As DNA, the CDR3 is TGCGCCAGCAGCCAAGGGACAGGGGTCAATCAGCCCCAGCATTTT. This translates into CASSQGTGVNQPQHF.